The sequence of this T cell receptor (beta chain) was determined in a study of breast tumors, draining lymph nodes, adjacent tissues. This clonotype was found many times. This may be a read error: a much more frequent sequence differs by one nucleotide. CDR3 size: 15 residues. Per the germline V gene, CDR1 is SGDLS and CDR2 is YYNGEE. Breast cancer patients provided tissue from their axillary draining lymph nodes. TCRdb reprocessed the multiplex PCR reads with MiXCR, giving one entry per CDR3 protein. The repertoire has 85,000 to 130,000 distinct CDR3 sequences, approximately 28% of them found once; the top ten carry approximately 5%.

V is TRBV9 and J is TRBJ1-6, with D possibly being TRBD1 (5 bases). Sequencing was done on a sample of axillary lymph node tissue. This receptor was identified in a female donor with breast cancer. Some clones in this sample may be carry-over from other donors' samples. The CDR3 region has the DNA TGTGCCAGCAGCGTCGGGACTGAGGGTAATTCACCCCCCCACTTT. This codes for CASSVGTEGNSPPHF.